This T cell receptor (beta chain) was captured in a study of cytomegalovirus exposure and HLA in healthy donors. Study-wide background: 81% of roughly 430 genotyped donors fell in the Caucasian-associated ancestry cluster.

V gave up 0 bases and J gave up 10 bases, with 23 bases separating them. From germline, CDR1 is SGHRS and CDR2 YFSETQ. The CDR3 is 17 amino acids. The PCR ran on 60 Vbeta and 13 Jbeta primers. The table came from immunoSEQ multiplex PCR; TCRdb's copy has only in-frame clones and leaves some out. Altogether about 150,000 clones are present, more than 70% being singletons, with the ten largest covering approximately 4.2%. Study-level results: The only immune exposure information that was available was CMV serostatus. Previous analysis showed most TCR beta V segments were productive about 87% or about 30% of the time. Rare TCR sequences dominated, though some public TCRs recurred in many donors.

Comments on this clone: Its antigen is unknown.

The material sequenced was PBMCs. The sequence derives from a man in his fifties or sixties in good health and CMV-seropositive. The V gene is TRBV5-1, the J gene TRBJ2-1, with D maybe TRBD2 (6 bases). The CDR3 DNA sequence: TGCGCCAGCAGCTTGGAGTTTGGAAGCTTGGGTGGGAGGGAGCAGTTCTTC. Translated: CASSLEFGSLGGREQFF.